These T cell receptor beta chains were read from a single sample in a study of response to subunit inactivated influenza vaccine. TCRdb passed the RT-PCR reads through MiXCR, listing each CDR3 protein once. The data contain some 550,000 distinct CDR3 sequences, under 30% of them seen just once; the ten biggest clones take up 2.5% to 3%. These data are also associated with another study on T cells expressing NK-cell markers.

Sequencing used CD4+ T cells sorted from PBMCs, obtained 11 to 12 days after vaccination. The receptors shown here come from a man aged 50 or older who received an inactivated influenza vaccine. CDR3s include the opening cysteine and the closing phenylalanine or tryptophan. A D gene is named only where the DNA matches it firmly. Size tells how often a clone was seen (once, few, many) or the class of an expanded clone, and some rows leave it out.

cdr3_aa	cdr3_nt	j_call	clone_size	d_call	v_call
CSAQTGGSDTQYF	TGCAGTGCCCAGACAGGGGGCTCAGATACGCAGTATTTT	TRBJ2-3	few	TRBD1	TRBV20-1
CASSPRNTFNIQYF	TGTGCCAGCTCACCACGGAACACCTTCAACATTCAGTACTTC	TRBJ2-4	.	.	TRBV18
CASSTATGGGNSPLHF	TGTGCCAGCAGCACCGCTACAGGGGGGGGGAATTCACCCCTCCACTTT	TRBJ1-6	.	TRBD1	TRBV5-6
CATSDLGTSGSNEQFF	TGTGCCACCAGTGATTTGGGGACTAGCGGGAGCAATGAGCAGTTCTTC	TRBJ2-1	.	TRBD2	TRBV24-1
CASSKGNRDSITDTQYF	TGTGCCAGCAGCAAGGGTAACCGGGACAGCATCACAGATACGCAGTATTTT	TRBJ2-3	few	TRBD1	TRBV7-2
CASSYRQALKGGYTF	TGTGCCAGCAGTTACCGACAGGCCCTCAAAGGCGGCTACACCTTC	TRBJ1-2	few	.	TRBV6-5
CASSFLSLDTGELFF	TGTGCCAGCAGCTTTTTATCGTTAGACACCGGGGAGCTGTTTTTT	TRBJ2-2	.	.	TRBV5-5
CASSYNSRETQYF	TGTGCCAGCAGTTACAATAGCCGGGAGACCCAGTACTTC	TRBJ2-5	few	.	TRBV6-2/TRBV6-3
CASSQNSGREETQYF	TGTGCCAGCAGCCAAAATAGCGGGAGAGAAGAGACCCAGTACTTC	TRBJ2-5	few	TRBD2	TRBV9
CAISVGGSNTGELFF	TGTGCCATCAGTGTTGGGGGATCGAACACCGGGGAGCTGTTTTTT	TRBJ2-2	few	.	TRBV10-3
CSATLAGNEQFF	TGCAGTGCTACCCTAGCGGGGAATGAGCAGTTCTTC	TRBJ2-1	.	TRBD2	TRBV20-1
CASTRATNTEAFF	TGTGCCAGCACCAGGGCCACGAACACTGAAGCTTTCTTT	TRBJ1-1	.	.	TRBV6-1
CASSNRGYEKLFF	TGTGCCAGCAGCAACAGGGGCTACGAAAAACTGTTTTTT	TRBJ1-4	.	TRBD1	TRBV3-1
CASSYRPGDTQYF	TGTGCCAGCAGTTACCGGCCCGGGGATACGCAGTATTTT	TRBJ2-3	few	.	TRBV6-6
CASSPVSGYTGELFF	TGTGCCAGCAGCCCAGTATCTGGGTACACCGGGGAGCTGTTTTTT	TRBJ2-2	few	.	TRBV6-4
CASQGMNEKLFF	TGTGCCTCACAGGGTATGAATGAAAAACTGTTTTTT	TRBJ1-4	few	.	TRBV28
CASRNELDYSGANVLTF	TGTGCCAGCAGAAACGAATTGGACTACTCTGGGGCCAACGTCCTGACTTTC	TRBJ2-6	.	.	TRBV12-3/TRBV12-4
CASSQGGLAGGRGDTQYF	TGTGCCAGCAGCCAAGGGGGACTAGCGGGGGGGCGAGGAGATACGCAGTATTTT	TRBJ2-3	few	TRBD2	TRBV4-2
CSARDRGMEYF	TGCAGTGCTAGGGACAGGGGGATGGAGTACTTC	TRBJ2-7	few	TRBD1	TRBV20-1
CASSYVDEQYF	TGTGCCAGCAGTTACGTGGACGAGCAGTACTTC	TRBJ2-7	.	.	TRBV28
CASSLASLAGSSYNEQFF	TGTGCCAGCAGCTTAGCAAGCCTAGCGGGGAGCTCCTACAATGAGCAGTTCTTC	TRBJ2-1	many	TRBD2	TRBV7-8
CASSFLGLGYNEQFF	TGTGCCAGCAGCTTCCTCGGACTAGGGTACAATGAGCAGTTCTTC	TRBJ2-1	few	TRBD2	TRBV7-6
CASSLREREFPYNEQFF	TGTGCCAGCAGCCTTCGTGAAAGGGAATTTCCTTACAATGAGCAGTTCTTC	TRBJ2-1	.	.	TRBV9
CASSSEGAGWGDEQFF	TGTGCCAGCAGCTCCGAAGGGGCGGGGTGGGGAGATGAGCAGTTCTTC	TRBJ2-1	few	.	TRBV7-2
CASSESAASGATSNSPLHF	TGCGCCAGCAGTGAGTCTGCGGCCAGTGGGGCAACATCTAATTCACCCCTCCACTTT	TRBJ1-6	.	.	TRBV10-2
CASSQGTRTGYYTF	TGCGCCAGCAGCCAAGGGACCCGGACAGGTTACTACACCTTC	TRBJ1-2	.	TRBD1	TRBV4-3
CASTPSGGGAITGELFF	TGTGCCAGCACCCCGTCTGGCGGGGGGGCCATCACCGGGGAGCTGTTTTTT	TRBJ2-2	.	TRBD2	TRBV7-2
CASSLNDRARSGNTIYF	TGCGCCAGCAGCTTGAACGACAGGGCCCGATCAGGAAACACCATATATTTT	TRBJ1-3	few	TRBD1	TRBV5-1
CASSLFFRPGTQYF	TGTGCCAGCAGCTTGTTTTTTCGCCCGGGTACGCAGTATTTT	TRBJ2-3	many	.	TRBV5-6
CATSAGYEQYF	TGCGCCACCTCGGCGGGTTACGAGCAGTACTTC	TRBJ2-7	.	.	TRBV10-1
CASSWARVNEQFF	TGTGCCAGCAGCTGGGCCAGGGTCAATGAGCAGTTCTTC	TRBJ2-1	few	.	TRBV5-5
CASGSRDSLSYEQYF	TGTGCCAGCGGGAGCAGGGACAGTCTCTCCTACGAGCAGTACTTC	TRBJ2-7	few	TRBD1	TRBV5-6
CASSQVLKVRTEAFF	TGTGCCAGCAGCCAAGTCCTTAAGGTGAGGACTGAAGCTTTCTTT	TRBJ1-1	.	.	TRBV3-1
CSARPNEAEAFF	TGCAGTGCTAGACCCAACGAGGCAGAAGCTTTCTTT	TRBJ1-1	.	.	TRBV20-1
CASSPGTEQFF	TGTGCCAGCAGCCCCGGGACAGAGCAGTTCTTC	TRBJ2-1	few	.	TRBV9
CASSQYLSGRVDEQYF	TGTGCCAGCAGCCAGTATCTTAGCGGGAGGGTGGACGAGCAGTACTTC	TRBJ2-7	.	TRBD2	TRBV4-2
CASSDKSTNEKLFF	TGTGCCAGCAGTGACAAATCAACTAATGAAAAACTGTTTTTT	TRBJ1-4	.	.	TRBV12-3/TRBV12-4
CASRLQRQAGAGEQFF	TGTGCCAGCAGACTTCAAAGACAGGCGGGAGCTGGCGAGCAGTTCTTC	TRBJ2-1	.	.	TRBV6-1
CSARRGQYEQYF	TGCAGTGCTAGGCGGGGACAATACGAGCAGTACTTC	TRBJ2-7	few	.	TRBV20-1
CASRDTSGDQPQHF	TGTGCCAGCAGGGACACATCGGGTGATCAGCCCCAGCATTTT	TRBJ1-5	.	.	TRBV28
CASSQTPGTRPYEQYF	TGTGCCAGCAGCCAAACCCCGGGGACTAGACCGTACGAGCAGTACTTC	TRBJ2-7	.	TRBD2	TRBV3-1
CSVPTHRTGNSYGYTF	TGCAGCGTTCCTACGCACCGCACAGGGAACTCCTATGGCTACACCTTC	TRBJ1-2	few	.	TRBV29-1
CASSQGGAATQYF	TGTGCCAGCAGCCAAGGGGGGGCCGCGACCCAGTACTTC	TRBJ2-5	.	.	TRBV14
CASTAVSTGELFF	TGTGCCAGCACCGCAGTTTCCACCGGGGAGCTGTTTTTT	TRBJ2-2	few	.	TRBV11-2
CAWSVGMSDTQYF	TGTGCCTGGAGTGTCGGGATGTCAGATACGCAGTATTTT	TRBJ2-3	.	.	TRBV30
CSANTRGSTDTQYF	TGCAGTGCTAATACCCGGGGGAGCACAGATACGCAGTATTTT	TRBJ2-3	.	.	TRBV20-1
CSARGILAGGVNTQYF	TGCAGTGCTAGGGGCATACTAGCGGGGGGAGTCAATACGCAGTATTTT	TRBJ2-3	.	TRBD2	TRBV20-1
CAVGLSSVGYTF	TGTGCCGTCGGTCTTTCCTCGGTCGGCTACACCTTC	TRBJ1-2	few	.	TRBV6-2/TRBV6-3
CASSPIGPDTQYF	TGTGCCAGCAGCCCGATCGGGCCAGATACGCAGTATTTT	TRBJ2-3	.	.	TRBV7-9
CASTPGRAADTQYF	TGTGCCAGCACCCCGGGACGGGCGGCAGATACGCAGTATTTT	TRBJ2-3	few	.	TRBV12-3/TRBV12-4
CASSSHISGGPPEQYF	TGTGCCAGCAGTTCCCATATTTCGGGGGGACCTCCCGAGCAGTACTTC	TRBJ2-7	few	TRBD2	TRBV12-3/TRBV12-4
CASSVSGIAYEQYF	TGTGCCAGCAGCGTATCGGGTATCGCCTACGAGCAGTACTTC	TRBJ2-7	few	.	TRBV9
CASSGAGTRNEQFF	TGTGCCAGCAGCGGGGCCGGGACTCGGAATGAGCAGTTCTTC	TRBJ2-1	.	.	TRBV9
CASSNRQDYGYTF	TGTGCCAGCAGTAACCGACAGGACTATGGCTACACCTTC	TRBJ1-2	.	.	TRBV6-6
CASWSYNEQFF	TGTGCCAGCTGGTCGTACAATGAGCAGTTCTTC	TRBJ2-1	.	.	TRBV6-2/TRBV6-3
CSARRGTSGGTGELFF	TGCAGTGCTCGACGCGGTACTAGCGGGGGGACCGGGGAGCTGTTTTTT	TRBJ2-2	.	TRBD2	TRBV20-1
CSAISRGRQETQYF	TGCAGTGCAATCTCCAGGGGGCGGCAAGAGACCCAGTACTTC	TRBJ2-5	many	TRBD1	TRBV20-1
CASSLGGSGTETQYF	TGTGCCAGCAGCTTAGGAGGATCCGGGACAGAGACCCAGTACTTC	TRBJ2-5	.	.	TRBV7-2
CASSSTQGIGIEQYF	TGTGCCAGCAGCTCCACACAGGGCATCGGGATTGAGCAGTACTTC	TRBJ2-7	.	.	TRBV7-8
CASSFPDRGGEQYF	TGTGCCAGCAGTTTCCCAGACAGGGGTGGGGAGCAGTACTTC	TRBJ2-7	.	TRBD1	TRBV28